The clone carrying this TCR beta chain was counted many times. Its specificity is not known. The record originates from a study of T cells in Graves' hyperthyroidism and ophthalmopathy. General observations from the study: A 13 V-J signature model discriminated ophthalmopathy versus stable hyperthyroidism. In blood, most of the thyroid clonotypes expanded above 0.001 were also present.

RNA transcripts were the template for amplifying TCR beta CDR3 regions. First-round RT-PCR with HTBI primers amplified the TCR CDR3 region. TCRdb re-called the multiplex PCR reads with MiXCR, one entry per CDR3 protein. The data show 550,000 to 850,000 distinct CDR3 sequences, approximately 19% seen once. Blood dates from first hyperthyroidism diagnosis, before any ophthalmopathy symptoms. Sequencing used blood. The source of this sequence is a woman aged 45-65 years with Graves' hyperthyroidism that later progressed to Graves' ophthalmopathy.

CDR3 residues: CSARDHGLSSYNEQFF. In nucleotides, the CDR3 is TGCAGTGCTAGAGATCACGGCCTGAGCTCCTACAATGAGCAGTTCTTC. This rearrangement joins TRBV20-1 to TRBJ2-1; D is undetermined. Trimming pared 0 bases from V and 0 bases from J, leaving 12 bases between. Germline V CDR1 and CDR2: DFQATT, SNEGSKA (reference sequence). The CDR3 loop spans 16 amino acids.